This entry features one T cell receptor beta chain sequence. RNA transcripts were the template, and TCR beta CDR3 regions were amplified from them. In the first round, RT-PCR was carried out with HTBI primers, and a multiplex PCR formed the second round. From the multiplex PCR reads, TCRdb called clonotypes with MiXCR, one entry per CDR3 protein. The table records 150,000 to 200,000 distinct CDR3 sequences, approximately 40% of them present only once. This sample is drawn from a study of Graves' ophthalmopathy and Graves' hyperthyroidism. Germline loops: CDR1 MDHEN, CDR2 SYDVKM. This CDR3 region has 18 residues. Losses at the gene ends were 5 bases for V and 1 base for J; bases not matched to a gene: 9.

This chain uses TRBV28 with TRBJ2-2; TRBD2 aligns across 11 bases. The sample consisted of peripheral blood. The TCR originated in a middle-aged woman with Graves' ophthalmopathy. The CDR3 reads CASSTRPLAGGNTGELFF. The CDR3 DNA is TGTGCCAGCAGTACACGCCCGCTAGCGGGAGGGAACACCGGGGAGCTGTTTTTT.